Sequencing of this T cell receptor beta chain was carried out in a study of cytomegalovirus exposure and HLA in healthy donors. Sequenced by immunoSEQ multiplex PCR; TCRdb stores in-frame clones only, minus some. The data hold 150,000 to 200,000 clones, with roughly 89% observed a single time. The CDR3 extends over 13 amino acids. The V and J ends lost 2 bases and 9 bases respectively, with 11 bases between them. CDR1 is MNHEY and CDR2 is SVGAGI in the germline V gene. The V call is TRBV6-5, the J call TRBJ2-1, with D possibly being TRBD2 (6 bases). The origin of this receptor is a woman in her twenties or thirties in good health and CMV-seronegative. Source material: PBMCs. The CDR3 reads CASSYGGNGEQFF. The CDR3 DNA follows: TGTGCCAGCAGTTACGGAGGGAACGGTGAGCAGTTCTTC.